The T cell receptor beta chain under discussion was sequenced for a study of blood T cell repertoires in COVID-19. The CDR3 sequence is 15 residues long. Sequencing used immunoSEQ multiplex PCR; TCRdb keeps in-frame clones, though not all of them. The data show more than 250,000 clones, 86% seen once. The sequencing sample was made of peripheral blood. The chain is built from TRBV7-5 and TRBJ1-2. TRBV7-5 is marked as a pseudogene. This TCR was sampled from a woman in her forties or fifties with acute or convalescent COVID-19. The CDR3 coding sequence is TGTGCCAGACTGCGTTGGGCGGGGGCTCACTATGGCTACACCTTC. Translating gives CARLRWAGAHYGYTF.